This is a list of T cell receptor beta chains from one sample in a study of T-cell reconstitution after alpha-beta-depleted transplantation in children. MiXCR was run by TCRdb on the PCR reads, yielding one entry per CDR3 protein. This table holds 640,000 or so distinct CDR3 sequences, 15% to 20% found once. This sample comprised PBMCs from the stem cell graft donor, obtained from the stem cell graft. The source is a human donor who donated a stem cell graft to a child with acute myeloid leukemia. CDR3s include the opening cysteine and the closing phenylalanine or tryptophan. A D gene is named only where the DNA matches it firmly. Only part of the rows carry a size: once, few, many, or a class if the clone is expanded.

>TRBD2|TRBJ2-3|few|TRBV5-1
CASSLGTSGAADTQYF
TGCGCCAGCAGCTTGGGGACTAGCGGAGCCGCAGATACGCAGTATTTT
>TRBD2|TRBJ2-1|.|TRBV28
CASSLGWTSGGGLSYNEQFF
TGTGCCAGCAGTTTAGGGTGGACTAGCGGGGGGGGCCTCTCCTACAATGAGCAGTTCTTC
>TRBD1|TRBJ1-2|many|TRBV20-1
CSAIPPQGAGGYTF
TGCAGTGCAATCCCTCCACAGGGGGCGGGAGGCTACACCTTC
>TRBD2|TRBJ2-2|many|TRBV6-4
CASSRERGEGTGELFF
TGTGCCAGCAGTAGAGAGCGGGGGGAAGGCACCGGGGAGCTGTTTTTT
>.|TRBJ1-5|many|TRBV20-1
CSASGQPPSYSNQPQHF
TGCAGTGCTTCCGGACAGCCACCATCTTATAGCAATCAGCCCCAGCATTTT
>TRBD2|TRBJ2-7|.|TRBV12-3/TRBV12-4
CASRSTSGSYEQYF
TGTGCCAGCAGGAGTACTAGCGGCAGTTACGAGCAGTACTTC
>TRBD1|TRBJ2-2|many|TRBV6-1
CASSRDRGRTGELFF
TGTGCCAGCAGCAGGGACAGGGGCCGGACCGGGGAGCTGTTTTTT
>TRBD1|TRBJ2-1|few|TRBV4-1
CASSLAGTGKNEQFF
TGCGCCAGCAGCCTCGCCGGGACAGGGAAGAATGAGCAGTTCTTC
>TRBD2|TRBJ2-5|many|TRBV5-1
CASSTGLAGEETQYF
TGCGCCAGCAGCACCGGACTAGCGGGGGAAGAGACCCAGTACTTC
>TRBD1|TRBJ2-3|many|TRBV10-3
CAIGDRGLDTQYF
TGTGCCATCGGCGACAGGGGGTTAGATACGCAGTATTTT
>.|TRBJ2-2|.|TRBV4-3
CASSQDQVAGELFF
TGCGCCAGCAGCCAAGACCAGGTTGCCGGGGAGCTGTTTTTT
>TRBD2|TRBJ2-1|few|TRBV27
CASTRGGLNEQFF
TGTGCCAGCACGCGGGGGGGCCTCAATGAGCAGTTCTTC
>.|TRBJ1-6|few|TRBV7-2
CASSLWSGGNNSPLHF
TGTGCCAGCAGCTTATGGTCTGGGGGGAATAATTCACCCCTCCACTTT
>.|TRBJ2-3|many|TRBV6-5
CASSYYGGYTDTQYF
TGTGCCAGCAGTTACTATGGCGGATACACAGATACGCAGTATTTT
>.|TRBJ1-1|many|TRBV6-4
CASKGWNTEAFF
TGTGCCAGCAAGGGTTGGAACACTGAAGCTTTCTTT
>.|TRBJ1-2|few|TRBV20-1
CSAYPRGYGYTF
TGCAGTGCCTACCCCAGGGGCTACGGCTACACCTTC
>TRBD2|TRBJ2-1|.|TRBV24-1
CATSVPRSGGLNEQFF
TGTGCCACCAGTGTCCCTCGGAGCGGGGGGCTCAATGAGCAGTTCTTC
>.|TRBJ1-5|many|TRBV7-2
CASSLVGQSYQPQHF
TGTGCCAGCAGCTTAGTAGGACAGTCCTATCAGCCCCAGCATTTT
>TRBD2|TRBJ2-7|many|TRBV20-1
CSARDLAGGQYEQYF
TGCAGTGCTAGAGACCTAGCGGGGGGGCAGTACGAGCAGTACTTC
>.|TRBJ2-4|few|TRBV12-3/TRBV12-4
CASSLAKGHIQYF
TGTGCCAGCAGTTTAGCTAAGGGGCACATTCAGTACTTC
>.|TRBJ2-3|.|TRBV2
CASSESSTDTQYF
TGTGCCAGCAGTGAATCCAGCACAGATACGCAGTATTTT
>.|TRBJ1-2|few|TRBV9
CASRKQGLDYGYTF
TGTGCCAGCAGAAAACAGGGCCTCGACTATGGCTACACCTTC
>TRBD1|TRBJ2-4|many|TRBV20-1
CSASPDRDIQYF
TGCAGTGCTAGCCCGGACAGGGACATTCAGTACTTC
>.|TRBJ2-3|.|TRBV20-1
CSASREILTDTQYF
TGCAGTGCTAGCCGGGAGATCCTCACAGATACGCAGTATTTT